This TCR beta chain was identified during a study of radiation and T cells in renal cell carcinoma (dated by TCRdb to about 2020). For context, the study as a whole: The samples were drawn from a clinical trial, where primary renal cell carcinomas were treated with 15 Gy of stereotactic body radiation therapy and then removed by nephrectomy 4 weeks afterward. Across all 50 or so samples, 4,016,671 unique CDR3 nucleotide sequences encoding 2,658,974 unique CDR3 amino acid sequences were identified. In total, 53 samples underwent TCR beta sequencing: around 25 tumors plus 27 peripheral blood samples.

TCR beta libraries were generated from genomic DNA with the immunoSEQ kit, following the manufacturer's recommendations. To prepare the libraries, a first multiplex PCR with proprietary primers was run, followed by a second PCR that added unique barcodes, and a bead cleanup was done after each round. A positive control reaction and a negative control reaction, both provided in the kit, were run with every batch of samples. The final libraries underwent checking on an Agilent 4200 TapeStation D1000 ScreenTape, volumetric pooling, and quantification by qPCR. An Illumina NextSeq500 fitted with a MidOutput 150-cycle cartridge performed the sequencing, running 156 Read1 cycles and 15 Index1 cycles with the kit's custom primers. The pooled library was loaded at approximately 1 pM with a 20% PhiX control spike-in. Per the original workflow: The vendor-processed data were analyzed in R, and a clonotype was defined as all T cells that share the same CDR3 nucleotide sequence. For clone abundance analyses, frequencies were normalized to the 10,000 most abundant clones per sample. Public T cell clones, which averaged fewer than five per sample, were removed prior to analysis. An abundance difference of at least 32-fold between compartments was the criterion for calling clonotypes tumor-enriched or baseline blood-enriched. A beta-binomial differential abundance model was applied to find clonotypes that expanded or contracted between blood time points. Tumor-blood repertoire similarity was measured with the Baroni-Urbani and Buser coefficient, and groups were compared using two-tailed Wilcoxon tests in R. The table comes from immuneACCESS by way of TCRdb, which keeps in-frame sequences with V and J called. Part of the clones is missing from these tables; in studies checked, under half for an unresolved V gene and the rest for unknown reasons. The DNA was the basis for D and trimming; V, J and clone size are from that table. This sample has some 150,000 clones in its table, and 88% of those were observed once. Around 12% of the sample is held by the ten biggest clonotypes.

What the study reported, not specific to this receptor: The single-armed trial design could not address effects of radiation dose or scheduling on the TCR repertoire. Blood repertoire dynamics were not followed beyond 4 weeks after treatment. No pretreatment tumor biopsies were available, so the baseline intratumoral presence of clonotypes could not be determined. In blood, the top tumor clonotypes increased between baseline and 2 weeks post-radiation and then shrank by 4 weeks, which suggests that tumor-resident clones expanded only transiently.

The CDR3, from cysteine to phenylalanine, totals 15 residues. The read is trimmed to its CDR3 DNA, 45 bases read in frame from base 1. CDR1 and CDR2 (LNHDA, SQIVND) derive from the germline V gene (reference sequence). The junction shows trimming of 1 base on V and 1 base on J, and the gene matches do not reach 2 bases of it. This clone showed up just once. Its antigen is unknown. No qualities accompany the bases; no much larger clone lies one base away. The time point label on this specimen signifies: baseline pretreatment blood. Reading the label with the study, this specimen's treatment or condition is: 15 Gy SBRT to primary tumor, nephrectomy 4 weeks later. To track tumor-enriched clonotypes, serial peripheral blood was sampled from radiation-treated patients at baseline and at 2 weeks and 4 weeks after SBRT. All patients had renal cell carcinoma with clear cell pathology. The QIAamp DNA Blood Mini Kit (Qiagen) was used to prepare genomic DNA for TCR sequencing. Samples were included in the analyses only if all quality control checks were passed.

The specimen was blood, collected from a patient whose treatment included radiotherapy and nephrectomy. The origin of this receptor is a woman between 45 and 65 years old with renal cell carcinoma. This sequence uses TRBV19 and TRBJ2-7; TRBD1 matches 9 bases in the middle. In nucleotide form, the sequence is TGTGCCAGTAGTATAGGTGGGACAGGGTCCTACGAGCAGTACTTC. Its protein reads: CASSIGGTGSYEQYF.